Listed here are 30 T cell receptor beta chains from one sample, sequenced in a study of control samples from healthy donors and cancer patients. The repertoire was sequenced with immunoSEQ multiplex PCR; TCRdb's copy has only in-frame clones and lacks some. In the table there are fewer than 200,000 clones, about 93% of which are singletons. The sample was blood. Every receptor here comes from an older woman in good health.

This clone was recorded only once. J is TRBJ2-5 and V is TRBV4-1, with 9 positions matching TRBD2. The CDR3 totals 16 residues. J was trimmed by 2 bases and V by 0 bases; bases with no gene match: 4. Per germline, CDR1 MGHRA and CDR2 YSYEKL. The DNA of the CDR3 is TGCGCCAGCAGCCAAGATTCAAGCGGGGGGCAAGAGACCCAGTACTTC. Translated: CASSQDSSGGQETQYF.

This chain's CDR3 is CASRIQETQYF. The CDR3 DNA sequence: TGTGCCAGCCGGATCCAAGAGACCCAGTACTTC. The rearrangement uses TRBV3-1 (or the pseudogene TRBV3-2) and TRBJ2-5; D gene unclear. With 8 bases removed from V and 1 base from J, the gap between germline ends came to 5 bases. From germline, CDR1 is LGHDT and CDR2 YNNKEL (reference sequence). The CDR3 loop spans 11 amino acids.

CDR3 in DNA: TGTGCCACCCGGGACACTCGGGGAGGAGCTTTCTTT. Encoded protein: CATRDTRGGAFF. J is TRBJ1-1 and V is TRBV24-1; possible D gene TRBD1, 6 bases. Trimming pared 9 bases from V and 10 bases from J, leaving 17 bases between. The germline gives CDR1 KGHDR, CDR2 SFDVKD. The CDR3 has 12 residues.

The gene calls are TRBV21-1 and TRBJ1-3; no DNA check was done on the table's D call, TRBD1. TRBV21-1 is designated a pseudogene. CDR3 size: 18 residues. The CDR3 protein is CASSRSRTGGFGGNTIYF. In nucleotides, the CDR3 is TGTGCCAGCAGCAGAAGTAGGACAGGGGGTTTTGGTGGAAACACCATATATTTT.

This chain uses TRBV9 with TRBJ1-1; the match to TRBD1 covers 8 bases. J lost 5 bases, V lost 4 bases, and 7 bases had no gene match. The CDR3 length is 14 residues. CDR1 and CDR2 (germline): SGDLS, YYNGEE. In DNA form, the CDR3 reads TGTGCCAGCAGCCCATGGACAGGGATAACTGAAGCTTTCTTT. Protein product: CASSPWTGITEAFF. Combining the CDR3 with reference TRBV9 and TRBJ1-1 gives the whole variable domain DSGVTQTPKHLITATGQRVTLRCSPRSGDLSVYWYQQSLDQGLQFLIQYYNGEERAKGNILERFSAQQFPDLHSELNLSSLELGDSALYFCASSPWTGITEAFFGQGTRLTVV.

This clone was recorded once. The CDR3 loop reads CASSYGYDAITQYF. DNA of the CDR3: TGTGCCAGCAGTTATGGGTACGACGCGATTACGCAGTATTTT. V gene TRBV6-2 or TRBV6-3 combines with J gene TRBJ2-3; D not resolved. Germline V gene data show CDR1 as MNHEY and CDR2 as SVGEGT. This CDR3 spans 14 amino acids. The V end was cut by 3 bases, the J end by 8 bases, with 15 bases between.

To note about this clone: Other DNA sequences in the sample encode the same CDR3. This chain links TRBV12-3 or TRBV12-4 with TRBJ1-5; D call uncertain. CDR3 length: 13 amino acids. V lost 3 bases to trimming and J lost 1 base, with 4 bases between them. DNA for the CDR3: TGTGCCAGCAGTTTCGACAGCAATCAGCCCCAGCATTTT. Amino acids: CASSFDSNQPQHF.

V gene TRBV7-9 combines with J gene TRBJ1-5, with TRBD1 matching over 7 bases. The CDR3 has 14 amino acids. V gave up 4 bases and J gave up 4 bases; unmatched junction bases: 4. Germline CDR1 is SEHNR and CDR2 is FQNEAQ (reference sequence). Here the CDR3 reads CASSSLGQNQPQHF. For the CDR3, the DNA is TGTGCCAGCAGCTCACTGGGACAGAATCAGCCCCAGCATTTT.

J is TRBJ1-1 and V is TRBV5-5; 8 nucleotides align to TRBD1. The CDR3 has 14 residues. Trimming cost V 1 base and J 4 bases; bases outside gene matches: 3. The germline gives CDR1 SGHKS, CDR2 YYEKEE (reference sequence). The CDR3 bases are TGTGCCAGCAGCTTGTACAGGGGGGGCACTGAAGCTTTCTTT. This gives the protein CASSLYRGGTEAFF.

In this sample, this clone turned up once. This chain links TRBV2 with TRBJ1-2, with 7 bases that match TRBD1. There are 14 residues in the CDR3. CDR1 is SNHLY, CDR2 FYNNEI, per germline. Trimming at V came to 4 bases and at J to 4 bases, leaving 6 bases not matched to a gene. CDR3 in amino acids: CASSVRGRGYGYTF. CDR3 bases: TGTGCCAGCAGTGTTAGGGGGCGCGGCTATGGCTACACCTTC.

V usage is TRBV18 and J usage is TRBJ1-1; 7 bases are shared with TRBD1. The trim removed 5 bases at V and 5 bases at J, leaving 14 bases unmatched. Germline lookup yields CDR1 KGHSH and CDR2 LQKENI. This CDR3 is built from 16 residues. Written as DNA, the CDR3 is TGTGCCAGCTCAGCCGCAGTCACAGGGGCTCAGACTGAAGCTTTCTTT. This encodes CASSAAVTGAQTEAFF.

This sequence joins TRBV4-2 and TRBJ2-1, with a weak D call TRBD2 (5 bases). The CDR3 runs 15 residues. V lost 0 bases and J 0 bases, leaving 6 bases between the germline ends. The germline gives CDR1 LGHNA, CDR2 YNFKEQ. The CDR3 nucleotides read TGTGCCAGCAGCCAAGACCGGGACTCCTACAATGAGCAGTTCTTC. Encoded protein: CASSQDRDSYNEQFF.

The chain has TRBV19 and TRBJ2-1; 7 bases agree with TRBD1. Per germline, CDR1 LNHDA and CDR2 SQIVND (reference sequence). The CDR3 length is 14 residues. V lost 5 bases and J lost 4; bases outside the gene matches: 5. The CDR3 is CASSPEDRYNEQFF. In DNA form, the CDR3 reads TGTGCCAGTAGTCCCGAGGACAGGTACAATGAGCAGTTCTTC.

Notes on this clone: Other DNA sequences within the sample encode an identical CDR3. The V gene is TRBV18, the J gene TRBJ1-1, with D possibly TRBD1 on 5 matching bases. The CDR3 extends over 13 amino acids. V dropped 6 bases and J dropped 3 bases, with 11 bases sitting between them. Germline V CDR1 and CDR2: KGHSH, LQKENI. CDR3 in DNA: TGTGCCAGCTCGAGGGGATTGGACACTGAAGCTTTCTTT. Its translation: CASSRGLDTEAFF. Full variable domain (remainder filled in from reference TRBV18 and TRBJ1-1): NAGVMQNPRHLVRRRGQEARLRCSPMKGHSHVYWYRQLPEEGLKFMVYLQKENIIDESGMPKERFSAEFPKEGPSILRIQQVVRGDSAAYFCASSRGLDTEAFFGQGTRLTVV.

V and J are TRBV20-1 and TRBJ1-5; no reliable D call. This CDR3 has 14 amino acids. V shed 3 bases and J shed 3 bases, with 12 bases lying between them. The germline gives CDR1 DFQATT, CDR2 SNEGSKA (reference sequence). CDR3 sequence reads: CSASRGRFNQPQHF. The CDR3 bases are TGCAGTGCTAGTCGCGGACGTTTCAATCAGCCCCAGCATTTT.

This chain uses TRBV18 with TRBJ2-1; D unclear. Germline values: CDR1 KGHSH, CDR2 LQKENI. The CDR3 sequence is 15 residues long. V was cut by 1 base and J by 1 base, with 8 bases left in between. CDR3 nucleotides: TGTGCCAGCTCACCACTTGTCGGATCCTACAATGAGCAGTTCTTC. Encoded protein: CASSPLVGSYNEQFF.

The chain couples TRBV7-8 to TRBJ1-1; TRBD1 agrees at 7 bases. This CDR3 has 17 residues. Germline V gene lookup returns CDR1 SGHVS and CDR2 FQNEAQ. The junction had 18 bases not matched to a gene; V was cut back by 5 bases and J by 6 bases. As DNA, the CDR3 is TGTGCCAGCAGCCGAGGCGGGGCAGGGTTAGGGGGCTCTGAAGCTTTCTTT. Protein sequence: CASSRGGAGLGGSEAFF.

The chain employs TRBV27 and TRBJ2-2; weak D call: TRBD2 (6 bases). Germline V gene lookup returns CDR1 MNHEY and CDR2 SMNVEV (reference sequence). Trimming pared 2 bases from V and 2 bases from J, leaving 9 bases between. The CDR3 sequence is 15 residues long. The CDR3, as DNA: TGTGCCAGCAGTTTAGCGGGGTATAACACCGGGGAGCTGTTTTTT. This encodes CASSLAGYNTGELFF.

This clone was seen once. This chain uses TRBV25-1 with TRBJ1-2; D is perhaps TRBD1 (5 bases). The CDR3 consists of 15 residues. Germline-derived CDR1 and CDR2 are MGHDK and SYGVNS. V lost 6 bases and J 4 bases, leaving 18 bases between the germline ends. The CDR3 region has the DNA TGTGCCAGCAGGTCGTCAGGGAGTTTTAGCTATGGCTACACCTTC. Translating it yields CASRSSGSFSYGYTF.

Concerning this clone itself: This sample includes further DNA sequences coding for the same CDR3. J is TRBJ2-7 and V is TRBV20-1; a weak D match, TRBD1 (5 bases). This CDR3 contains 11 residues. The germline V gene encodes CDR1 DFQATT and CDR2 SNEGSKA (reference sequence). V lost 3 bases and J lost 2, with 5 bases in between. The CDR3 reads CSARDTYEQYF. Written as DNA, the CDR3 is TGCAGTGCTAGGGACACCTACGAGCAGTACTTC.

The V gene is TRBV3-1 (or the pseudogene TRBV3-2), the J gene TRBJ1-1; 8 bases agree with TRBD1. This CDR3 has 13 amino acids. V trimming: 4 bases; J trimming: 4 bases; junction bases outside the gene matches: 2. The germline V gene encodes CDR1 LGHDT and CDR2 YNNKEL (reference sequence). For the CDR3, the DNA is TGTGCCAGCAGCCGGGACAGGATCACTGAAGCTTTCTTT. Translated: CASSRDRITEAFF.

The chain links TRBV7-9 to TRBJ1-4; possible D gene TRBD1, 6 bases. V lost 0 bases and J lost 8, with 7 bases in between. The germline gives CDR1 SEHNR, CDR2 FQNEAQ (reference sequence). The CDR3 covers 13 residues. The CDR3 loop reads CASSLAGQEKLFF. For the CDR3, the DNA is TGTGCCAGCAGCTTAGCCGGACAGGAAAAACTGTTTTTT.

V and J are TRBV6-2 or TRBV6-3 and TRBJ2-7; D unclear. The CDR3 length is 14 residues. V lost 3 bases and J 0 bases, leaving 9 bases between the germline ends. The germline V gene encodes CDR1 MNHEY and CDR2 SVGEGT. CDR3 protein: CASSYEQASYEQYF. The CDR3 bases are TGTGCCAGCAGTTATGAGCAGGCCTCCTACGAGCAGTACTTC.

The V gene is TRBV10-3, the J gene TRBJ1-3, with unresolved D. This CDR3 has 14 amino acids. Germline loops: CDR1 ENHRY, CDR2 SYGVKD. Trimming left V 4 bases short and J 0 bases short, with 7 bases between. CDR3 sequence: CAISATDSGNTIYF. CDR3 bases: TGTGCCATCAGTGCGACGGACTCTGGAAACACCATATATTTT.

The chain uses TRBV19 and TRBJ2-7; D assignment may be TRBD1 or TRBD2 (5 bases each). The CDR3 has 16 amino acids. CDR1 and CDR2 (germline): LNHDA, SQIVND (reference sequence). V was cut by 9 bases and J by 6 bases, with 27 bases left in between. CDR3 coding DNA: TGTGCCAGCACCTTGGACGGTCGCCTACGAGGGGCCGAGCAGTACTTC. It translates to CASTLDGRLRGAEQYF.

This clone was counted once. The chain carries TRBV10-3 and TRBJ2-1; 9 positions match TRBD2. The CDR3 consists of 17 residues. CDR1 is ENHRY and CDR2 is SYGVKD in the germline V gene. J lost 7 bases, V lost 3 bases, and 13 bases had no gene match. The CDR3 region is CAISETWAGGTENEQFF. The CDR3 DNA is TGTGCCATCAGTGAAACCTGGGCGGGGGGGACGGAGAATGAGCAGTTCTTC.

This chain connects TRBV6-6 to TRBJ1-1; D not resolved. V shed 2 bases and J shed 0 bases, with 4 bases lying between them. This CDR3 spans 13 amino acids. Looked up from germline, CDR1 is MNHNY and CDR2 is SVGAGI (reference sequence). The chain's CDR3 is CASSYNMNTEAFF. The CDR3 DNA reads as TGTGCCAGCAGTTACAATATGAACACTGAAGCTTTCTTT.

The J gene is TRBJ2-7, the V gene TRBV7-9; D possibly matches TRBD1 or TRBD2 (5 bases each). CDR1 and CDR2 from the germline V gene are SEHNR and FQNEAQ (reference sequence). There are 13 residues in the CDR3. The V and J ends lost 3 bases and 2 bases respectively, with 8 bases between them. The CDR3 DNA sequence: TGTGCCAGCAGCTTTGGGACGACCTACGAGCAGTACTTC. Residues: CASSFGTTYEQYF.

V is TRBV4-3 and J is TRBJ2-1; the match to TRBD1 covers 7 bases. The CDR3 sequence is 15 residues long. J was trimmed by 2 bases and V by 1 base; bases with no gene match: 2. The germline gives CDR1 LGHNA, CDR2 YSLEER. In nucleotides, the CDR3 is TGCGCCAGCAGCCAAGGGGGACAGCCCTACAATGAGCAGTTCTTC. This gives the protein CASSQGGQPYNEQFF.

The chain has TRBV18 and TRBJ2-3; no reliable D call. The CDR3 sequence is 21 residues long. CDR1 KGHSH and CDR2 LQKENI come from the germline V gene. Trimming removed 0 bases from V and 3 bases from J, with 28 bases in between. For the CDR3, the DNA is TGTGCCAGCTCACCACCCGCTGGGGTTCCGGACGACAAAGCAATTACAGATACGCAGTATTTT. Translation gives CASSPPAGVPDDKAITDTQYF.